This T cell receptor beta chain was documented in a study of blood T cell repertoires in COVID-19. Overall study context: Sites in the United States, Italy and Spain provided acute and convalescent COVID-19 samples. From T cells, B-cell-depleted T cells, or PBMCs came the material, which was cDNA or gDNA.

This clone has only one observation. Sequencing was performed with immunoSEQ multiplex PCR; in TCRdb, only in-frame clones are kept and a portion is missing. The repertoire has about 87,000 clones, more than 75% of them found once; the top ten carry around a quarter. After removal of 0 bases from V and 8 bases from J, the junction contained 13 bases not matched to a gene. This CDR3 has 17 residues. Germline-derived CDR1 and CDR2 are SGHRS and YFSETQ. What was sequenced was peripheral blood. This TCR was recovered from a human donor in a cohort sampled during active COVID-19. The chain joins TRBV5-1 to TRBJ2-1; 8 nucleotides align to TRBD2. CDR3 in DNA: TGCGCCAGCAGCTTGGGTCTAGCGGGTTTAGATGTGGATGAGCAGTTCTTC. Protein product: CASSLGLAGLDVDEQFF.